This T cell receptor (beta chain) was identified in a study of human T cells and chemical hapten exposure (TCRdb year 2021). Background for the entire study: Libraries were pooled for sequencing, and variation in per-sample TCR yields was attributed mainly to small differences in library volumes within the pool. In alopecia patients, the study followed how the peripheral blood TCR repertoire changed in vivo over primary and secondary sensitization to diphenylcyclopropenone (DPC), a hapten.

This clonotype was observed many times. Its specific antigen is unknown. Base quality data are lacking; no much larger clone is found one base away. During library preparation, unique molecular identifiers were attached to individual cDNA molecules so that TCRs could be counted quantitatively and reproducibly. Both TCR alpha and TCR beta chains were sequenced from each blood RNA sample. Turning to the authors' computational methods: Samples had a median of roughly 98,000 TCRs, with a range from about 23,224 to 690,600. The Decombinator software suite was used to annotate the V, J and CDR3 of the TCR reads. For the PS versus PT1 abundance plots, all samples were subsampled to the same number of TCRs (28,000). TCRs were defined as expanded if absent before sensitization and observed at least eight times at the 2-week time point. The public sequencing data were trimmed at Q25 with fastp and processed into clonotypes with MiXCR by TCRdb, which kept only in-frame beta chains. Every entry covers one CDR3 protein and lists the most common genes and DNA from its rows. The V and J calls reflect TCRdb's pipeline rather than the authors' work. The sample table records around 120,000 distinct CDR3 sequences; 6.5% to 10% of these occur just once. Over 1.1% of the sample comes from the top ten.

The investigation overall reported the following: Repeated subsampling changed both the strength of the expansion versus patch-test correlation and the threshold at which the correlation became significant. DPC sensitization did not change how many TCRs were above 1 in 1000 frequency, and no evidence was found of alterations in global repertoire structure.

Unfractionated whole blood was collected in Tempus Blood RNA tubes, and total RNA was extracted from that blood. As TCR sequencing controls, roughly five healthy volunteers were used, with blood taken at day 0, 2 weeks and 6 weeks. Including cysteine and phenylalanine, the CDR3 has 15 amino acids. Of all the DNA, just the CDR3 is kept, 45 bases in frame from base 1. CDR1 MNHEY and CDR2 SVGAGI were looked up in the germline V gene. Cut back by 2 bases and 10 bases, the V and J ends lie 17 bases apart. Material for sequencing was whole blood. This TCR came from a human donor in good health. Some clones in this sample may be carry-over from other donors' samples. Donor details come from another sample of the same person, matched by shared clones. The rearrangement joined TRBV6-5 to TRBJ1-4; a confident D gene designation cannot be given. The DNA sequence follows: TGTGCCAGCAGTTACGGCGCAGGTTATACGGGAAAACTGTTTTTT. It translates as CASSYGAGYTGKLFF.